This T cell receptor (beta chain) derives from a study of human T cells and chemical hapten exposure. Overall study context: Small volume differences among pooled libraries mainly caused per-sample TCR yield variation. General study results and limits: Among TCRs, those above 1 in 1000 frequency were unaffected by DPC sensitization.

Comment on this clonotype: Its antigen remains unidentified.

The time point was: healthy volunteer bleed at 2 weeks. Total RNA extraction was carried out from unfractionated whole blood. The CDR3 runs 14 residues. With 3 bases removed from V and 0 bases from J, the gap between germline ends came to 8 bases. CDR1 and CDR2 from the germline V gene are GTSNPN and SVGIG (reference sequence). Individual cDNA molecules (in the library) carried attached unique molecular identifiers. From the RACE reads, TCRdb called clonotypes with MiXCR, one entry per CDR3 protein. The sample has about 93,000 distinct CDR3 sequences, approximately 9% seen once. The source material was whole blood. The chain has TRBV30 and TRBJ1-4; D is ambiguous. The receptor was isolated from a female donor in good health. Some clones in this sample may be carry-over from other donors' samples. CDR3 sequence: CAWRRRATNEKLFF. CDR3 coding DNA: TGTGCCTGGAGGCGACGAGCAACTAATGAAAAACTGTTTTTT.